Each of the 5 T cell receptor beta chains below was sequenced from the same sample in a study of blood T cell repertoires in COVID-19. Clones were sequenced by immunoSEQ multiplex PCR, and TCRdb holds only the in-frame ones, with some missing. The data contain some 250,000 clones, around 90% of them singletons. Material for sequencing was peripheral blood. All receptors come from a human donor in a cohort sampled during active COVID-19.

CDR3 residues: CASSEVPRSYNSPLHF. The DNA for the CDR3 is TGTGCCAGTAGTGAGGTGCCGAGGTCCTATAATTCACCCCTCCACTTT. This chain uses TRBV19 with TRBJ1-6, with unresolved D. The germline gives CDR1 LNHDA, CDR2 SQIVND (reference sequence). The CDR3 is made up of 16 amino acids. The germline V and J ends were trimmed by 5 bases and 1 base, with 12 bases remaining between them.

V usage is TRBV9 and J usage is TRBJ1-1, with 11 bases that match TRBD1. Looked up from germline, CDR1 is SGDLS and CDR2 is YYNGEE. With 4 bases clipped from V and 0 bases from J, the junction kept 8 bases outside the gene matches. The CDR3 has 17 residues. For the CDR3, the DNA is TGTGCCAGCAGCAAGGACAGGGGGCAGGTGTTGAACACTGAAGCTTTCTTT. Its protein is CASSKDRGQVLNTEAFF.

In DNA, the CDR3 is TGCGCCAGCAGCCTTTCTTCGGGGGGTTCACCCCTCCACTTT. Translating it yields CASSLSSGGSPLHF. The chain is built from TRBV5-1 and TRBJ1-6; tentative D call: TRBD1 (5 bases). V was trimmed by 4 bases and J by 9 bases, leaving 14 bases between them. Germline CDR1 reads SGHRS; CDR2 reads YFSETQ. The CDR3 length is 14 residues.

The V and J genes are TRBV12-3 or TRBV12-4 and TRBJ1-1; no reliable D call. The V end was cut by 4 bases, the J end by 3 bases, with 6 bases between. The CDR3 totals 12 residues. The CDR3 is CASSYSYTEAFF. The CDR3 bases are TGTGCCAGCAGTTATTCCTACACTGAAGCTTTCTTT.

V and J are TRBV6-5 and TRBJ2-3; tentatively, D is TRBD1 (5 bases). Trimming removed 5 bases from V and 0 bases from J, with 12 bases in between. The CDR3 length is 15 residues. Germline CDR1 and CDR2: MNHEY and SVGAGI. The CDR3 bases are TGTGCCAGCAGTCCCAGGGCTTCTAGCACAGATACGCAGTATTTT. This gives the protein CASSPRASSTDTQYF.